The next 2 T cell receptor beta chains were all read from a single sample in a study of regulatory T cells in long-lasting Graves disease (dated by TCRdb to about 2021). What this sample's time point label stands for: persistent/refractory GD, antithyroid drugs over 5 years with positive TRAb. For both TCR sequencing and RNA sequencing, RNA was extracted from PBMCs in TRIzol. Library construction relied on multiplex PCR. Instrument on record: Illumina HiSeq 4000. iRepertoire HTBI primers and Arm-PCR amplification of CDR3 regions were used to construct TCR beta libraries. The public reads were run again by TCRdb, first through fastp at Q25 and then through MiXCR, and only productive beta chains were kept. Under each unique CDR3 protein, matching rows form one entry showing the most common genes and DNA. The sample has a few hundred thousand distinct CDR3 sequences on record, 20% to 30% of them singletons. About 27% of the sample lies in the top ten.

Sample: peripheral blood mononuclear cells (PBMCs), taken when the disease was refractory, from a patient treated with antithyroid drugs. The receptors stem from a female donor with Graves disease.

This clonotype was counted many times. The V call is TRBV2, the J call TRBJ2-7; the match to TRBD1 covers 9 bases. V dropped 8 bases and J dropped 3; count of bases not matched to a gene: 11. Germline assignment: CDR1 SNHLY and CDR2 FYNNEI. The CDR3 covers 15 residues. The CDR3 protein is CASQLPGQGIYEQYF. CDR3 in DNA: TGTGCCAGCCAACTCCCGGGACAGGGTATCTACGAGCAGTACTTC.

This clonotype was seen many times. The CDR3 DNA sequence: TGTGCCAGCAGCTTAGGGGCCGGGGTCGGGGAGACCCAGTACTTC. Its translation is CASSLGAGVGETQYF. The chain joins TRBV11-2 to TRBJ2-5, with a weak D call TRBD2 (5 bases). The CDR3 runs to 15 residues. V dropped 1 base and J dropped 5 bases, with 14 bases sitting between them. Germline CDR1 reads SGHAT; CDR2 reads FQNNGV.